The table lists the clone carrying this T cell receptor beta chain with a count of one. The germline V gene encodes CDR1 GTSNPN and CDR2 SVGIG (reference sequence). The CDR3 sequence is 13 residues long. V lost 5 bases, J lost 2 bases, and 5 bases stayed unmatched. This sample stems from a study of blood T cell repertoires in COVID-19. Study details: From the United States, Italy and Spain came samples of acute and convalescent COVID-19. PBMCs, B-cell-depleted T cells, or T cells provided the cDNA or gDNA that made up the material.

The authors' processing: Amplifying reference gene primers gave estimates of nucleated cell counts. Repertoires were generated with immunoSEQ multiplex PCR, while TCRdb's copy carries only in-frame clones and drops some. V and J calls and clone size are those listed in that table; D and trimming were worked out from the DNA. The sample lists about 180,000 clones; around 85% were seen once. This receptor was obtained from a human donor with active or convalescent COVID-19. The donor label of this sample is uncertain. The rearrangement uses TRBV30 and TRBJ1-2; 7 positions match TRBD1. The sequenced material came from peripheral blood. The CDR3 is CAWLRDRNYGYTF. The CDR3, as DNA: TGTGCCTGGTTGCGGGACAGAAACTATGGCTACACCTTC.